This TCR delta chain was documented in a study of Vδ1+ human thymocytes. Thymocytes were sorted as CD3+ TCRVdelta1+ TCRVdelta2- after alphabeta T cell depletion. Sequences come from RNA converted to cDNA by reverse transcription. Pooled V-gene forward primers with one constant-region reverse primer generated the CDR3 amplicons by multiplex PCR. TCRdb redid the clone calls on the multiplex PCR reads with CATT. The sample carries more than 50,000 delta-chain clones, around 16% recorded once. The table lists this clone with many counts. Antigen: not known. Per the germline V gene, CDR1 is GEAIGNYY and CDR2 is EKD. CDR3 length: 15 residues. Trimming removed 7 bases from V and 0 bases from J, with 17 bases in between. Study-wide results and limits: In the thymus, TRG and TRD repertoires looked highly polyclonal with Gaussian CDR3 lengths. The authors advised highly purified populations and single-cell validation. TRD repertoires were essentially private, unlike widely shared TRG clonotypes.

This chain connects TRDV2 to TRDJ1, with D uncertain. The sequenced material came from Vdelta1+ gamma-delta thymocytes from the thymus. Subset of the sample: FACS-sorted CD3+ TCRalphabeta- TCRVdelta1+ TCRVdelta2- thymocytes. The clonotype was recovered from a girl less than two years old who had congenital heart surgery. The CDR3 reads CACGLRGPYTDKLIF. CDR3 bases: TGTGCCTGCGGTCTTCGAGGTCCGTACACCGATAAACTCATCTTT.